This TCR beta chain was profiled in a study of shared clonotypes between healthy human individuals. Findings of the study overall: Larger estimated richness was generally seen in naive subsets than in memory subsets.

Germline V gene lookup returns CDR1 SQVTM and CDR2 ANQGSEA. V gave up 3 bases and J gave up 4 bases, with 3 bases separating them. The CDR3 runs to 11 residues. In the original workflow: From ImmunoSEQ came sequences covering only the junction and carrying no quality scores, so filtering differed. Sequenced by immunoSEQ multiplex PCR; TCRdb stores in-frame clones only, minus some. For V, J and clone size, that table is used; D and trimming come from the DNA. The top ten hold more than 0.35% of the sample, which has about 2.3 million clones, roughly 92% seen once. This clone has only one observation. What it recognizes is unknown. Different DNA sequences within this sample yield the same CDR3.

The sample comprised naive CD4+ T cells from PBMCs. Subset indicated: CD45RA+ positively selected. This receptor was identified in a man between 18 and 29 years old in good health. Some clones in this sample may be carry-over from other donors' samples. This chain links TRBV29-1 with TRBJ1-4; the D is unclear. DNA of the CDR3: TGCAGCGTTGATCATAATGAAAAACTGTTTTTT. Amino acids: CSVDHNEKLFF. Based on the CDR3 plus reference TRBV29-1 and TRBJ1-4, the full variable domain is SAVISQKPSRDICQRGTSLTIQCQVDSQVTMMFWYRQQPGQSLTLIATANQGSEATYESGFVIDKFPISRPNLTFSTLTVSNMSPEDSSIYLCSVDHNEKLFFGSGTQLSVL.